Included here is one T cell receptor (beta chain) sequence, with context. Authors' methods: Counts of nucleated cells, estimated from reference gene primer amplification, were obtained. Generated by immunoSEQ multiplex PCR, the TCRdb table keeps only in-frame clones and is missing some. V, J and clone size are those of that table, while D and trimming were read from the DNA. This sample has approximately 220,000 clones, with about 82% found just once. This record comes from a study of blood T cell repertoires in COVID-19. Study details: The samples span acute and convalescent COVID-19 from the United States, Italy and Spain. T cells, B-cell-depleted T cells, or PBMCs supplied cDNA or gDNA.

V dropped 0 bases and J dropped 6; count of bases not matched to a gene: 13. The CDR3 length is 18 residues. Germline V gene data show CDR1 as KGHDR and CDR2 as SFDVKD. What was sequenced was peripheral blood. The V gene is TRBV24-1, the J gene TRBJ1-5; the match to TRBD1 covers 7 bases. The clonotype was recovered from a woman older than 75 with acute or convalescent COVID-19. The CDR3 bases are TGTGCCACCAGTGATTTGAAGGGGGCCCTGGGGCCCGGTCAGCCCCAGCATTTT. Encoded protein: CATSDLKGALGPGQPQHF.